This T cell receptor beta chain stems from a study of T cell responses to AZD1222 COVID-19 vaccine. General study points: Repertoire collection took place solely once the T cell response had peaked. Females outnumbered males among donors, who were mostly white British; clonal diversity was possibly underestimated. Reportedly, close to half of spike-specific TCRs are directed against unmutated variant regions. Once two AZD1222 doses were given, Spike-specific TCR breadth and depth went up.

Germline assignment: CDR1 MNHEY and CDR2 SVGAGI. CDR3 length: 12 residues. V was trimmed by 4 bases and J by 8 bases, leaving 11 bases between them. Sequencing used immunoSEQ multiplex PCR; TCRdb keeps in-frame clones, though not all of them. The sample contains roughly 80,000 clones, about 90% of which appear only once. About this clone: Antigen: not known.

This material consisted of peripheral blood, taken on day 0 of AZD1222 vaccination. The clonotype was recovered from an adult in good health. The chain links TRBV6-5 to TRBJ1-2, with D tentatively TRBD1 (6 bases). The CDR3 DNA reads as TGTGCCAGCAGTTGGGCAGGGGAAGGCTACACCTTC. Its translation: CASSWAGEGYTF.